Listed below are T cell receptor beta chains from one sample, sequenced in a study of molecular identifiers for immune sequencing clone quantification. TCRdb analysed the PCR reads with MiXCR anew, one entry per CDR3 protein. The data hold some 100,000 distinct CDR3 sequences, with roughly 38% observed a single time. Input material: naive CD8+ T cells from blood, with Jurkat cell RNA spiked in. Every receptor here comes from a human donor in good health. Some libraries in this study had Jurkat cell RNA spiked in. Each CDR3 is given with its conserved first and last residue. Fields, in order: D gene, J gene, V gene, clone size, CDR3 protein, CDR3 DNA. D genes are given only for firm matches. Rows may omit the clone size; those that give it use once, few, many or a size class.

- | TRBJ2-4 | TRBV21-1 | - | CASSKERDREDPNIQYF | TGTGCCAGCAGCAAAGAAAGGGACAGGGAGGATCCAAACATTCAGTACTTC
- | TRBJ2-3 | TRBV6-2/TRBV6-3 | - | CASSTSRKKDTQYF | TGTGCCAGCAGTACGTCAAGAAAGAAAGATACGCAGTATTTT
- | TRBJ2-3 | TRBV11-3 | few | CASSDHTSTDTQYF | TGTGCCAGCAGCGACCACACTAGCACAGATACGCAGTATTTT
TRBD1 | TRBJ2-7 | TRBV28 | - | CASSPLGTETLWEQYF | TGTGCCAGCAGTCCCTTAGGGACAGAGACCTTGTGGGAGCAGTACTTC
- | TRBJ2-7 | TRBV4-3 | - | CASSQVTSNEQYF | TGCGCCAGCAGCCAAGTAACCTCCAACGAGCAGTACTTC
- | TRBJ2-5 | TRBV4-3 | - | CASSQEIRASDQETQYF | TGCGCCAGCAGCCAAGAGATCCGCGCTAGTGACCAAGAGACCCAGTACTTC
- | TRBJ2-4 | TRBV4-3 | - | CASSQVSGADIQYF | TGCGCCAGCAGCCAAGTTTCGGGCGCGGACATTCAGTACTTC
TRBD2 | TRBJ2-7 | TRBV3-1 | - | CASSQAYGPATSVFYEQYF | TGTGCCAGCAGCCAAGCCTACGGTCCCGCGACTAGCGTCTTCTACGAGCAGTACTTC
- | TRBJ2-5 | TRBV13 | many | CASSFSYQETQYF | TGTGCCAGCAGCTTCAGCTACCAAGAGACCCAGTACTTC
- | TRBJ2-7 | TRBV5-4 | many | CASSSLDSNLRQYF | TGTGCCAGCAGCTCACTAGACAGTAACCTCCGGCAGTACTTC
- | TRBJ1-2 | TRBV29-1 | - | CSVVDGGRFYGYTF | TGCAGCGTTGTAGATGGGGGACGGTTTTATGGCTACACCTTC
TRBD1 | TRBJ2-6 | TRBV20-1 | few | CSARPPGQVFAGANVLTF | TGCAGTGCTAGACCCCCGGGACAGGTTTTCGCTGGGGCCAACGTCCTGACTTTC
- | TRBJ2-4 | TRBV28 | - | CACPTLAPAAIQSF | TGTGCCTGCCCCACCCTAGCCCCGGCGGCCATTCAGTCCTTC
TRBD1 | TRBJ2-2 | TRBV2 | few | CASRGTENTGELFF | TGTGCCAGCAGAGGGACAGAGAACACCGGGGAGCTGTTTTTT
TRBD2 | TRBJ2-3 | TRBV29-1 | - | CSVEAPSGSGGTQYF | TGCAGCGTTGAAGCGCCTAGCGGGAGTGGGGGTACGCAGTATTTT
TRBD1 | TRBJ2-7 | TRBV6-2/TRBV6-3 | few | CASNHGPGQGYEQYF | TGTGCCAGCAACCACGGGCCGGGACAGGGTTACGAGCAGTACTTC
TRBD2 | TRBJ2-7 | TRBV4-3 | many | CASSQNSGRAYEQYF | TGCGCCAGCAGCCAGAATAGCGGGAGGGCCTACGAGCAGTACTTC
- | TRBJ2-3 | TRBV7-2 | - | CASSLVPIAETDTQYF | TGTGCCAGCAGCCTAGTCCCCATAGCGGAAACAGATACGCAGTATTTT
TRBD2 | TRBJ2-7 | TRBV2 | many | CASNSHLTSGRTVYEQYF | TGTGCCAGCAATTCCCACCTGACTAGCGGGAGAACTGTCTACGAGCAGTACTTC
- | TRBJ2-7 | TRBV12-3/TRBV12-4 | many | CASTTGQLRYEQYF | TGTGCCAGCACCACAGGGCAACTTCGCTACGAGCAGTACTTC